The rows below give T cell receptor beta chains drawn from one sample of a study of blood T cell repertoires in COVID-19. Measured with immunoSEQ multiplex PCR; TCRdb has only the in-frame clones, and not every one. The data contain 100,000 to 150,000 clones, 86% of them singletons. Sequencing was carried out using peripheral blood. The origin of the receptors is a human donor in a cohort sampled during active COVID-19. The CDR3 runs from the conserved cysteine through the conserved F or W. Fields, in order: CDR3 DNA, CDR3 protein, V gene, J gene, clone size, D gene. A D gene is named only where the DNA matches it firmly. Clone sizes are given selectively: once, few, many, or a class where the clone is expanded.

TGTGCCTGGAAAGAACTAGCGGACGCTCGTCCCCTCCAGTTCTTC	CAWKELADARPLQFF	TRBV30	TRBJ2-1	-	TRBD2
TGTGCCAGCACCATAGAACGGGACAGGCAAAGGGGCTACACCTTC	CASTIERDRQRGYTF	TRBV6-5	TRBJ1-2	-	TRBD1
TGTGCCAGCAGCGCCGGGACTAGCGGGACGTACACCGGGGAGCTGTTTTTT	CASSAGTSGTYTGELFF	TRBV25-1	TRBJ2-2	-	TRBD2
TGTGCCAGCAGCTTTTTCCGGGACAGTAAATCGAACACTGAAGCTTTCTTT	CASSFFRDSKSNTEAFF	TRBV5-6	TRBJ1-1	-	TRBD1
TGTGCCAGCAGCCGGGAGGTCTCGACCCAAGAGACCCAGTACTTC	CASSREVSTQETQYF	TRBV9	TRBJ2-5	-	TRBD2
TGTGCCAGCAGCGTATCCTCACGCGCAGATACGCAGTATTTT	CASSVSSRADTQYF	TRBV9	TRBJ2-3	-	-
TGTGCCAGCAGTTCTGCCGGGACAGGGGGCGATTACGAGCAGTACTTC	CASSSAGTGGDYEQYF	TRBV6-2/TRBV6-3	TRBJ2-7	once	TRBD1
TGCGCCAGCAGCCAAGCAGGGACAGGGTCGTACTATGGCTACACCTTC	CASSQAGTGSYYGYTF	TRBV4-3	TRBJ1-2	-	TRBD1
TGTGCCAGTAGTTCCTTAACTAGTTACAATGAGCAGTTCTTC	CASSSLTSYNEQFF	TRBV19	TRBJ2-1	-	-
TGTGCCAGCAGCACCCTAGACAGCTATAATTCACCCCTCCACTTT	CASSTLDSYNSPLHF	TRBV6-5	TRBJ1-6	-	-
TGTGCCAGCAGCCACATCGACAGCGTCGGCACAGATACGCAGTATTTT	CASSHIDSVGTDTQYF	TRBV6-6	TRBJ2-3	-	-
TGCGCCAGCAGCCTAGGTGCGGCGGGAGGACTGAAAGAGACCCAGTACTTC	CASSLGAAGGLKETQYF	TRBV5-1	TRBJ2-5	-	TRBD2
TGCGCCAGCAGCTTGGGGGCTAGCGGGAGTAAGGAGACCCAGTACTTC	CASSLGASGSKETQYF	TRBV5-1	TRBJ2-5	-	TRBD2
TGCGCCAGCAGCCGGGGGTACGAGCAGTACTTC	CASSRGYEQYF	TRBV10-1	TRBJ2-7	-	-
TGTGCCAGTCGAGTTAGCTCCTATAATTCACCCCTCCACTTT	CASRVSSYNSPLHF	TRBV19	TRBJ1-6	-	-
TGCAGCGTTGTTACGGGAGGGAGCAATCAGCCCCAGCATTTT	CSVVTGGSNQPQHF	TRBV29-1	TRBJ1-5	-	-
TGCGCCAGCAGCTTGGAGAGGGGGGCCAACGTCCTGACTTTC	CASSLERGANVLTF	TRBV5-1	TRBJ2-6	-	-
TGTGCCAGCAGCTTAGTCTCGGATTCACCCCTCCACTTT	CASSLVSDSPLHF	TRBV7-2	TRBJ1-6	-	-
TGTGCCAGCAGCTTGGTCAGGAACACTGAAGCTTTCTTT	CASSLVRNTEAFF	TRBV11-2	TRBJ1-1	-	-
TGTGCCAGCAGTTTATTAGCGGGAGGATCCTACGAGCAGTACTTC	CASSLLAGGSYEQYF	TRBV27	TRBJ2-7	-	TRBD2
TGTGCCAGCCACCCAGCGGGAGGCCACAATGAGCAGTTCTTC	CASHPAGGHNEQFF	TRBV28	TRBJ2-1	-	TRBD2
TGTGCCAGCAGCAGCACGCTGCTAGTAACAGATACGCAGTATTTT	CASSSTLLVTDTQYF	TRBV28	TRBJ2-3	-	-
TGTGCCAGCTCACTAACAGGGGGCGATGAAAAACTGTTTTTT	CASSLTGGDEKLFF	TRBV18	TRBJ1-4	-	TRBD1
TGTGCCAGCAGACGACAGGGTTTGAACACTGAAGCTTTCTTT	CASRRQGLNTEAFF	TRBV28	TRBJ1-1	-	TRBD1
TGTGCCAGCAGCCCGCCGCTAGTTCGCTCTGGAAACACCATATATTTT	CASSPPLVRSGNTIYF	TRBV6-2/TRBV6-3	TRBJ1-3	-	-
TGTGCCAGCAGTCGGACAGGGGGGGACTATGGCTACACCTTC	CASSRTGGDYGYTF	TRBV2	TRBJ1-2	-	TRBD1
TGCGCCAGCAGCAAACTCCCCGGGAGCTCCTACAATGAGCAGTTCTTC	CASSKLPGSSYNEQFF	TRBV5-1	TRBJ2-1	-	-
TGTGCCAGCAGCCGGGATAGCACAGATACGCAGTATTTT	CASSRDSTDTQYF	TRBV9	TRBJ2-3	-	-
TGTGCCAGTAGTAACCCAGGGAGCGGGAGGACCACCGGGGAGCTGTTTTTT	CASSNPGSGRTTGELFF	TRBV19	TRBJ2-2	-	TRBD2
TGTGCCAGCAGTCCAGGGGGTTGGGTCACTGAAGCTTTCTTT	CASSPGGWVTEAFF	TRBV3-1/TRBV3-2	TRBJ1-1	few	TRBD1
TGCGCCAGCAGTCATACGAGGGCTCTGGGTGAAAAACTGTTTTTT	CASSHTRALGEKLFF	TRBV4-3	TRBJ1-4	once	-
TGTGCCAGCAGCTCTGAGTTCACCTCCTACGAGCAGTACTTC	CASSSEFTSYEQYF	TRBV7-9	TRBJ2-7	-	-
TGCGCCAGCAGCTTAGAAGCGCTCACAGATACGCAGTATTTT	CASSLEALTDTQYF	TRBV5-1	TRBJ2-3	-	-
TGTGCCAGCAGCCAGAGCCTCACGAAACCAAACTATGGCTACACCTTC	CASSQSLTKPNYGYTF	TRBV7-8	TRBJ1-2	-	-
TGTGCCAGCAGTGAAACCGGACAGGGGGGCACTGAAGCTTTCTTT	CASSETGQGGTEAFF	TRBV6-1	TRBJ1-1	-	TRBD1
TGTGCCAGCAGTTACTCCGCAGGGGTCGGTCAGCCCCAGCATTTT	CASSYSAGVGQPQHF	TRBV6-2/TRBV6-3	TRBJ1-5	-	-
TGTGCCAGCAGCTTGGAACGGACTAGCGGGAGGGTCCCCACAGATACGCAGTATTTT	CASSLERTSGRVPTDTQYF	TRBV5-8	TRBJ2-3	once	TRBD2
TGCGCCAGCAGCTTGGCCCGAGGGAGCCGATATACAACAGACACAGATACGCAGTATTTT	CASSLARGSRYTTDTDTQYF	TRBV5-1	TRBJ2-3	once	-
TGTGCCAGTAGTATTTCCTCCGGACTAGCGGGCTCACTAGCCAAAAACATTCAGTACTTC	CASSISSGLAGSLAKNIQYF	TRBV19	TRBJ2-4	-	TRBD2
TGTGCCAGCAGCGCCGGACTAGCGGGCTACGAGCAGTACTTC	CASSAGLAGYEQYF	TRBV3-1/TRBV3-2	TRBJ2-7	-	TRBD2
TGTGCCGGGCCTTCTATGGCTGGCGGGGAGCTGTTTTTT	CAGPSMAGGELFF	TRBV28	TRBJ2-2	-	-
TGTGCCAGCAGCAAACCCCATGCCTACAATGAGCAGTTCTTC	CASSKPHAYNEQFF	TRBV21-1	TRBJ2-1	-	-
TGTGCCAGCAGCTTGGAGTCCCCGGGGCCCCAGCATTTT	CASSLESPGPQHF	TRBV5-8	TRBJ1-5	few	-
TGTGCCAGCAGCTCGACGGGGTACGAGCAGTACTTC	CASSSTGYEQYF	TRBV5-4	TRBJ2-7	-	-
TGTGCCAGCAGTTTAAGTTTCAGGTTTAGCACAGATACGCAGTATTTT	CASSLSFRFSTDTQYF	TRBV27	TRBJ2-3	-	-
TGCAGCGTGCGGACAGGGTCAAATCAGCCCCAGCATTTT	CSVRTGSNQPQHF	TRBV29-1	TRBJ1-5	-	TRBD1
TGTGCCAGCTCACCTACCACCGGTAAGCCTAATGAGCAGTTCTTC	CASSPTTGKPNEQFF	TRBV18	TRBJ2-1	-	-
TGTGCCAGCAGCCCCGGTATCGAGACCCAGTACTTC	CASSPGIETQYF	TRBV3-1/TRBV3-2	TRBJ2-5	-	-
TGTGCCAGCAGTTTACACAGGGTCTCCTACGAGCAGTACTTC	CASSLHRVSYEQYF	TRBV27	TRBJ2-7	-	-
TGTGCCAGCAGTTCCGGACAACTCACTGAAGCTTTCTTT	CASSSGQLTEAFF	TRBV12-3/TRBV12-4	TRBJ1-1	-	-
TGTGCCAGCACCCGGACAGGAAACTACGAGCAGTACTTC	CASTRTGNYEQYF	TRBV28	TRBJ2-7	-	TRBD1
TGTGCCAGCAGCCTGAATTACGGTCAGCGGTTGCAAGATACGCAGTATTTT	CASSLNYGQRLQDTQYF	TRBV7-2	TRBJ2-3	-	-
TGTGCCAGCACCGTTAGCGGGAGGAAGGGAGATACGCAGTATTTT	CASTVSGRKGDTQYF	TRBV28	TRBJ2-3	once	TRBD2
TGTGCCAGCAGCACATTAAACGCTAACTATGGCTACACCTTC	CASSTLNANYGYTF	TRBV2	TRBJ1-2	-	-